The 23 T cell receptor beta chains in this list originate from one sample, sequenced in a study of blood T cell repertoires in COVID-19. Sequenced by immunoSEQ multiplex PCR; TCRdb stores in-frame clones only, minus some. Among 390,000 or so clones listed, about 86% were seen once. The sample consisted of PBMCs or T cells enriched from blood (not recorded which). All receptors derive from a woman aged 50 to 65 who had recovered from COVID-19.

Comment on this clone: At the DNA level, this CDR3 is encoded by other sequences in the same sample as well. V and J are TRBV27 and TRBJ2-7; TRBD1 aligns across 9 bases. The ends lost 6 bases at V and 3 bases at J; junction bases unmatched: 6. CDR3 length: 14 residues. Germline V gene sequence: CDR1 MNHEY, CDR2 SMNVEV (reference sequence). The CDR3 DNA reads as TGTGCCAGCAGCCTTACAGGGGGCGGCTACGAGCAGTACTTC. This gives the protein CASSLTGGGYEQYF.

Here the CDR3 DNA reads TGTGCCAGCAGTTCTTATGGGCGAGAAGCTTTCTTT. This encodes CASSSYGREAFF. The V call is TRBV28, the J call TRBJ1-1; unclear D gene. Germline CDR1 is MDHEN and CDR2 is SYDVKM. The ends were cut back, 4 bases at V and 8 bases at J, with 11 bases in the middle. The CDR3 loop spans 12 amino acids.

J is TRBJ2-7 and V is TRBV3-1 (or the pseudogene TRBV3-2); weak D call: TRBD2 (5 bases). Deletions cut 1 base from V and 1 base from J, with 11 bases between. Germline lookup yields CDR1 LGHDT and CDR2 YNNKEL (reference sequence). The CDR3 runs to 15 residues. The CDR3 reads CASSQVSSLSYEQYF. The CDR3 DNA sequence: TGTGCCAGCAGCCAAGTTTCTAGCCTATCCTACGAGCAGTACTTC.

The table lists this clone with a few counts. The J gene is TRBJ2-1, the V gene TRBV2, with 10 positions matching TRBD2. The V segment lost 6 bases and the J segment 2 bases; nucleotides outside the gene matches: 4. The CDR3 length is 15 residues. The germline V gene has CDR1 SNHLY and CDR2 FYNNEI. In DNA, the CDR3 is TGTGCCAGCAGCGTACTAGCGGGGACCTACAATGAGCAGTTCTTC. This translates into CASSVLAGTYNEQFF. Filled out from reference TRBV2 and TRBJ2-1, the complete variable domain reads EPEVTQTPSHQVTQMGQEVILRCVPISNHLYFYWYRQILGQKVEFLVSFYNNEISEKSEIFDDQFSVERPDGSNFTLKIRSTKLEDSAMYFCASSVLAGTYNEQFFGPGTRLTVL.

This sequence joins TRBV6-4 and TRBJ2-3; 7 bases map to TRBD1. The junction had 9 bases not matched to a gene; V was cut back by 5 bases and J by 4 bases. CDR1 is MRHNA and CDR2 is SNTAGT in the germline V gene. The CDR3 extends over 15 amino acids. CDR3 DNA: TGTGCCAGCAGTAATGAAGCAGGGGGACCAGATACGCAGTATTTT. The encoded protein is CASSNEAGGPDTQYF.

The chain links TRBV7-9 to TRBJ1-1; 7 bases fit TRBD1. Trimming removed 1 base from V and 4 bases from J; junction bases left unmatched: 12. Germline-derived CDR1 and CDR2 are SEHNR and FQNEAQ (reference sequence). The CDR3 contains 17 residues. The CDR3 region is CASSLEDWRGRITEAFF. The CDR3 bases are TGTGCCAGCAGCTTAGAGGATTGGAGGGGGCGCATCACTGAAGCTTTCTTT.

The chain employs TRBV4-1 and TRBJ2-7, with 9 bases matching TRBD1. The CDR3 consists of 17 residues. In germline, CDR1 is MGHRA, CDR2 YSYEKL. Trimming took 2 bases from V and 5 from J; bases not matched to a gene: 13. CDR3 loop: CASSQRGGPGQGNEQYF. DNA for the CDR3: TGCGCCAGCAGCCAAAGGGGGGGGCCGGGACAGGGAAACGAGCAGTACTTC.

The chain has TRBV28 and TRBJ1-1; D gene unclear. Germline assignment: CDR1 MDHEN and CDR2 SYDVKM. The V end lost 6 bases, the J end lost 0 bases, and 20 bases lay between the germline ends. This CDR3 has 17 amino acids. The CDR3 DNA is TGTGCCAGCAGCCTTAGTTCCACCTCTCCAATGAACACTGAAGCTTTCTTT. This encodes CASSLSSTSPMNTEAFF.

The gene calls are TRBV6-5 and TRBJ1-2; D remains unclear. V shed 8 bases and J shed 2 bases, with 18 bases lying between them. The V gene's germline CDR1 is MNHEY and CDR2 SVGAGI. This CDR3 spans 15 amino acids. CDR3 sequence: CASLNYNHVNYGYTF. The CDR3 DNA is TGTGCCAGCCTAAATTATAACCACGTCAACTATGGCTACACCTTC.

The chain joins TRBV7-6 to TRBJ1-3; possibly TRBD1 for D (5 bases). The CDR3 extends over 18 amino acids. Germline V gene lookup returns CDR1 SGHVS and CDR2 FNYEAQ. The V end lost 1 base, the J end lost 2 bases, and 18 bases lay between the germline ends. The CDR3 is CASSLDARRDYTGNTIYF. Here the CDR3 DNA reads TGTGCCAGCAGCTTAGACGCTCGCAGGGACTATACTGGAAACACCATATATTTT.

The chain combines TRBV7-3 with TRBJ2-7; 7 positions match TRBD2. The ends lost 2 bases at V and 5 bases at J; junction bases unmatched: 6. The CDR3 loop spans 14 amino acids. Looked up from germline, CDR1 is SGHTA and CDR2 is FQGTGA. The DNA of the CDR3 is TGTGCCAGCAGCTTAGGGGAGGGGTTTAACGAGCAGTACTTC. This translates into CASSLGEGFNEQYF.

This sequence joins TRBV6-1 and TRBJ2-3; 8 nucleotides line up with TRBD2. This CDR3 contains 19 residues. J lost 3 bases, V lost 6 bases, and 20 bases had no gene match. Germline loops: CDR1 MNHNS, CDR2 SASEGT. CDR3 amino acids: CASRESHGRISGETDTQYF. Written as DNA, the CDR3 is TGTGCCAGCAGGGAATCACATGGGAGAATTAGCGGGGAAACAGATACGCAGTATTTT.

The chain joins TRBV5-5 to TRBJ1-1; D not certain. V was shortened by 2 bases and J by 1 base, with 12 bases between the two germline ends. The CDR3 contains 15 residues. The V gene's germline CDR1 is SGHKS and CDR2 YYEKEE (reference sequence). The CDR3 spells CASSFWAEGNTEAFF. DNA for the CDR3: TGTGCCAGCAGCTTTTGGGCAGAGGGGAACACTGAAGCTTTCTTT.

The rearrangement links TRBV10-3 to TRBJ1-6, with 7 bases that match TRBD1. V gave up 6 bases and J gave up 7 bases; unmatched junction bases: 3. The CDR3 is 13 residues long. Germline V gene sequence: CDR1 ENHRY, CDR2 SYGVKD. DNA of the CDR3: TGTGCCATCAGGACAGGGTTGAATTCACCCCTCCACTTT. Protein product: CAIRTGLNSPLHF.

This chain links TRBV5-1 with TRBJ1-2; the D gene is possibly TRBD1 (5 bases). V lost 2 bases and J 4 bases, leaving 21 bases between the germline ends. Germline V gene data show CDR1 as SGHRS and CDR2 as YFSETQ. This CDR3 region has 17 residues. This CDR3 reads CASSFAPRATGAYGYTF. As DNA, the CDR3 is TGCGCCAGCAGCTTTGCCCCCCGGGCTACAGGAGCCTATGGCTACACCTTC.

The chain combines TRBV9 with TRBJ1-5; D is possibly TRBD1 (5 bases). Germline V lookup: CDR1 SGDLS, CDR2 YYNGEE. This CDR3 contains 13 residues. Trimming shortened V by 2 bases and J by 6 bases, and 9 bases separated the two germline ends. The CDR3 loop is CASSVGGGQPQHF. CDR3 nucleotides: TGTGCCAGCAGCGTGGGGGGTGGTCAGCCCCAGCATTTT.

About this clone: The same CDR3 also results from other DNA sequences found in this sample. The chain couples TRBV5-1 to TRBJ2-1; D not resolved. The CDR3 spans 14 residues. The V gene lost 4 bases and the J gene lost 2 bases, with 10 bases spanning the gap. Looked up from germline, CDR1 is SGHRS and CDR2 is YFSETQ. CDR3 bases: TGCGCCAGCAGCCCGCCCGGTACCTACAATGAGCAGTTCTTC. Its protein product is CASSPPGTYNEQFF.

The V and J genes are TRBV5-8 and TRBJ1-2; D not certain. Trimming removed 2 bases at V and 2 bases at J, with 13 bases between. The CDR3 is 15 amino acids. Germline V lookup: CDR1 SGHTS, CDR2 YDEGEE. CDR3 amino acids: CASSLPGTGNYGYTF. The DNA of the CDR3 is TGTGCCAGCAGCTTACCGGGAACGGGAAACTATGGCTACACCTTC.

The rearrangement joins TRBV7-2 to TRBJ2-5; TRBD2 might be the D (5 bases). Germline V gene data show CDR1 as SGHTA and CDR2 as FQGNSA. The CDR3 is made up of 12 amino acids. Trimming shortened V by 1 base and J by 5 bases, and 5 bases separated the two germline ends. The CDR3 sequence: CASSLGRETQYF. CDR3 DNA sequence: TGTGCCAGCAGCTTAGGGAGGGAGACCCAGTACTTC.

The chain has TRBV6-1 and TRBJ2-3; 9 bases align to TRBD2. The CDR3 extends over 15 amino acids. Per the germline V gene, CDR1 is MNHNS and CDR2 is SASEGT. V lost 2 bases, J lost 1 base, and 1 base stayed unmatched. The CDR3 reads CASSEQRGGTDTQYF. CDR3 bases: TGTGCCAGCAGTGAACAGCGGGGGGGCACAGATACGCAGTATTTT.

This rearrangement joins TRBV7-9 to TRBJ1-1; the D is unclear. CDR3 size: 15 residues. Trimming left V 1 base short and J 1 base short, with 10 bases between. Germline V gene sequence: CDR1 SEHNR, CDR2 FQNEAQ (reference sequence). The CDR3 DNA follows: TGTGCCAGCAGCTTAGAGCCGACTGCGAACACTGAAGCTTTCTTT. This codes for CASSLEPTANTEAFF.

The chain recombines TRBV28 with TRBJ1-2; maybe TRBD1 (5 bases). Germline values: CDR1 MDHEN, CDR2 SYDVKM. Trimming took off 8 bases at V and 4 bases at J, with 14 bases between the two ends. CDR3 length equals 13 residues. The chain's CDR3 is CASSVQASYGYTF. DNA for the CDR3: TGTGCCAGCTCGGTACAGGCTTCCTATGGCTACACCTTC.

V and J are TRBV5-4 and TRBJ1-6; 7 nucleotides agree with TRBD1. CDR1 is SGHNT, CDR2 YYREEE, per germline (reference sequence). The CDR3 length is 15 residues. V shed 1 base, J shed 6 bases, and the junction held 4 bases outside the gene matches. CDR3 coding DNA: TGTGCCAGCAGCTTGATTTCAGGGGGTAATTCACCCCTCCACTTT. As protein: CASSLISGGNSPLHF.